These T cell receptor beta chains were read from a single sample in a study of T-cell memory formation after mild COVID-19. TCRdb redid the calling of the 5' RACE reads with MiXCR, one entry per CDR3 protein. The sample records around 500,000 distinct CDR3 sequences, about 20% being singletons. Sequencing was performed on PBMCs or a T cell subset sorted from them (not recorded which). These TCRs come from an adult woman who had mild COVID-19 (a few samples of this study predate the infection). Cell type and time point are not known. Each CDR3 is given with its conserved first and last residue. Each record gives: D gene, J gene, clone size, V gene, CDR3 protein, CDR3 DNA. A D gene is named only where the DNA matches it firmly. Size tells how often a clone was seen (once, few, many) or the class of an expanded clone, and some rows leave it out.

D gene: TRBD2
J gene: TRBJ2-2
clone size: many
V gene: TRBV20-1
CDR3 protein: CSARVSGGRDWNTGELFF
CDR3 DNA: TGCAGTGCTAGAGTTAGCGGGGGCCGAGACTGGAACACCGGGGAGCTGTTTTTT

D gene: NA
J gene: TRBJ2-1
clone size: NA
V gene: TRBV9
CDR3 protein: CASSRGPGGSYNEQFF
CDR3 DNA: TGTGCCAGCAGCCGAGGCCCCGGGGGCTCCTACAATGAGCAGTTCTTC

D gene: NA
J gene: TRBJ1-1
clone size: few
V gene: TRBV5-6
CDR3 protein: CASRSSLGAWNTEAFF
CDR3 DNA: TGTGCCAGCAGGTCCTCACTCGGGGCTTGGAACACTGAAGCTTTCTTT

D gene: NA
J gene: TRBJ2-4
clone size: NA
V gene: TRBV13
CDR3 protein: CASSSTRDSQWDIQYF
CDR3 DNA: TGTGCCAGCAGCAGCACCCGGGACTCCCAATGGGACATTCAGTACTTC

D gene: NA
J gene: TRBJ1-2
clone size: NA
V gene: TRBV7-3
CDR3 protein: CASSPGFGYGYTF
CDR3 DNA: TGTGCCAGCAGCCCAGGGTTCGGCTATGGCTACACCTTC

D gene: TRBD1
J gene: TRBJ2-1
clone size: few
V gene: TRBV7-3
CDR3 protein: CASSSGQGYNEQFF
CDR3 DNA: TGTGCCAGCAGCTCGGGACAGGGTTACAATGAGCAGTTCTTC

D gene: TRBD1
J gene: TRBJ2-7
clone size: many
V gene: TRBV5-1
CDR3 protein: CASSLPGTGGWSYEQYF
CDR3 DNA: TGCGCCAGCAGCCTTCCCGGGACAGGGGGCTGGTCCTACGAGCAGTACTTC

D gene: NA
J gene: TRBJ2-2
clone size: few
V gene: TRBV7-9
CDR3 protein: CASTQNIAGELFF
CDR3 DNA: TGTGCCAGCACCCAGAACATAGCCGGGGAGCTGTTTTTT

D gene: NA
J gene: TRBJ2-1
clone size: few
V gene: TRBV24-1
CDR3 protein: CATSDLKGHEQFF
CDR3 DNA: TGTGCCACCAGTGATTTAAAGGGACATGAGCAGTTCTTC

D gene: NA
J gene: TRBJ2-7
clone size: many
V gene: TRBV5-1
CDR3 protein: CASSFEGASYEQYF
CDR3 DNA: TGCGCCAGCAGTTTCGAGGGTGCTTCCTACGAGCAGTACTTC

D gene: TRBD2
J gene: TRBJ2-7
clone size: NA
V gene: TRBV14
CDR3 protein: CASRAHSGGAYEQYF
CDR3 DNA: TGTGCCAGCAGGGCCCATAGCGGGGGGGCCTACGAGCAGTACTTC

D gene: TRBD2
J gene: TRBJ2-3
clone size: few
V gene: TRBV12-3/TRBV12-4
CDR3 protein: CASRRGGGAKDTQYF
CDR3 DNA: TGTGCCAGCAGAAGGGGCGGGGGGGCAAAAGATACGCAGTATTTT

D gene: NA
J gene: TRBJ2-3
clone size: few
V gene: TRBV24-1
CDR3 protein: CATSDLELGGTDTQYF
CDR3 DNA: TGTGCCACCAGTGACCTAGAACTAGGGGGCACAGATACGCAGTATTTT

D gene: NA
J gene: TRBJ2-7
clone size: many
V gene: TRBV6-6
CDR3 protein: CASSAGLRNEQYF
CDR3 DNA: TGTGCCAGCAGTGCGGGACTCCGTAACGAGCAGTACTTC

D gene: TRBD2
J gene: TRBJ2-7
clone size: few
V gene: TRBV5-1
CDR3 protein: CASSLTSSGVSYEQYF
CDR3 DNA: TGCGCCAGCAGCTTGACCTCTAGCGGGGTCTCCTACGAGCAGTACTTC

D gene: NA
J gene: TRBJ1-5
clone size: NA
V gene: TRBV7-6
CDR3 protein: CASSHTGYGQPQHF
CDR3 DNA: TGTGCCAGCAGCCATACAGGATATGGTCAGCCCCAGCATTTT

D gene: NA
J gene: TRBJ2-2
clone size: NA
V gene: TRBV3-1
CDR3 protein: CASSQGFGAAGELFF
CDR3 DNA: TGTGCCAGCAGCCAAGGATTTGGGGCCGCCGGGGAGCTGTTTTTT

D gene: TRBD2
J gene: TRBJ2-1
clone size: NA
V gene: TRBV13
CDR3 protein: CASSPHPGTSGGTHEQFF
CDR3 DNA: TGTGCCAGCAGCCCACACCCAGGGACTAGCGGGGGGACCCATGAGCAGTTCTTC

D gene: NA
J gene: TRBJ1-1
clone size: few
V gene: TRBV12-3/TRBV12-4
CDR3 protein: CASRPTVNTEAFF
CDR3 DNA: TGTGCCAGCAGACCGACAGTGAACACTGAAGCTTTCTTT

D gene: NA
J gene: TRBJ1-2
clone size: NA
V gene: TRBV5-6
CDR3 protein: CASSLVAYGYTF
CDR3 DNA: TGTGCCAGCAGCTTGGTTGCTTATGGCTACACCTTC

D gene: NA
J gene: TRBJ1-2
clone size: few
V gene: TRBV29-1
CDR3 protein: CSVEAANYGYTF
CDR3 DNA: TGCAGCGTTGAAGCGGCAAACTATGGCTACACCTTC

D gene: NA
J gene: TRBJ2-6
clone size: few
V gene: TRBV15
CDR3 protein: CATSRSSLAGANVLTF
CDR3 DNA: TGTGCCACCAGCAGATCCAGCCTGGCTGGGGCCAACGTCCTGACTTTC

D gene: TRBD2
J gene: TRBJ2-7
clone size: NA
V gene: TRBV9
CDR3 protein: CASSATSGSYEQYF
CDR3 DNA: TGTGCCAGCAGCGCGACTAGCGGGTCCTACGAGCAGTACTTC

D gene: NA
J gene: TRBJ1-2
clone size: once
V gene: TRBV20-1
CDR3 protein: CSASTTDYYGYTF
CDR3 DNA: TGCAGTGCTTCGACGACAGACTACTATGGCTACACCTTC

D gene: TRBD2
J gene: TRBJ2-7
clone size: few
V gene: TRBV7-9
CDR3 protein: CASSSSSGRWYEQYF
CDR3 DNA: TGTGCCAGCAGCTCCTCTAGCGGGAGATGGTACGAGCAGTACTTC

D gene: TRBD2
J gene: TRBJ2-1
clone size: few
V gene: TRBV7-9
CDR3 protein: CASSFHPGGSYNEQFF
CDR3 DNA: TGTGCCAGCAGCTTTCACCCGGGAGGCTCCTACAATGAGCAGTTCTTC

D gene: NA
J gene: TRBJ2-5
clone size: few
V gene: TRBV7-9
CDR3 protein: CASSKSDGTQYF
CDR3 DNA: TGTGCCAGCAGCAAAAGTGATGGGACCCAGTACTTC

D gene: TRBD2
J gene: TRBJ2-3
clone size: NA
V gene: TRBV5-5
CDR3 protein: CASSLFGLAGGSSTDTQYF
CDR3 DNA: TGTGCCAGCAGCCTCTTCGGACTAGCGGGAGGGTCAAGCACAGATACGCAGTATTTT

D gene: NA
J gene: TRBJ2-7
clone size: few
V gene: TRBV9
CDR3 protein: CASSVGVVAREQYF
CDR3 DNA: TGTGCCAGCAGCGTAGGGGTGGTAGCTCGCGAGCAGTACTTC

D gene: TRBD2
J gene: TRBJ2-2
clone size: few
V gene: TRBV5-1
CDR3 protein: CASKLAENTGELFF
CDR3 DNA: TGCGCCAGCAAACTAGCGGAAAACACCGGGGAGCTGTTTTTT

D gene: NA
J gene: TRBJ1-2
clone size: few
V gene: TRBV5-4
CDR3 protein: CASSTEPGKIYGYTF
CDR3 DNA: TGTGCCAGCAGCACCGAGCCGGGGAAAATTTATGGCTACACCTTC

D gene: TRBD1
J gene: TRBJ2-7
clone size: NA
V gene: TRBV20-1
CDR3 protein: CSAADRGLGEQYF
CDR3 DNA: TGCAGTGCAGCTGACAGGGGGCTGGGAGAGCAGTACTTC

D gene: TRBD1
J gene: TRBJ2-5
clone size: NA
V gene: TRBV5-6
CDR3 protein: CASALRARGLETQYF
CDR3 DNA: TGTGCCAGCGCCCTTAGGGCCAGGGGGCTGGAGACCCAGTACTTC

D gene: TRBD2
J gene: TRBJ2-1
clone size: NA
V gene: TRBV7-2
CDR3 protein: CASSQSGVPYNEQFF
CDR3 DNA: TGTGCCAGCAGCCAAAGCGGGGTCCCCTACAATGAGCAGTTCTTC

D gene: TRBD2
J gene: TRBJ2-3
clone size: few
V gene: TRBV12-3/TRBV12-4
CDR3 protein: CASSPGPTSGGSGNLDTQYF
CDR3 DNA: TGTGCCAGCAGCCCCGGTCCGACTAGCGGGGGGTCCGGAAACCTAGATACGCAGTATTTT

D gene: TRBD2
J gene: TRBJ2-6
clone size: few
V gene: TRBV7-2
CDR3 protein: CASSYTSGVPSGANVLTF
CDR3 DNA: TGTGCCAGCAGCTACACTAGCGGGGTGCCCTCTGGGGCCAACGTCCTGACTTTC

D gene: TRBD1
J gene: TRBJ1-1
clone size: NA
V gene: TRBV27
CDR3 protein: CASIATGGSLIMNTEAFF
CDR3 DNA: TGTGCCAGCATTGCAACAGGGGGCAGCCTTATAATGAACACTGAAGCTTTCTTT

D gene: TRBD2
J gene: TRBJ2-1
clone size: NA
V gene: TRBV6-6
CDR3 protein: CASRQASGRGNEQFF
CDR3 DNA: TGTGCCAGCAGGCAGGCTAGCGGGAGAGGCAATGAGCAGTTCTTC

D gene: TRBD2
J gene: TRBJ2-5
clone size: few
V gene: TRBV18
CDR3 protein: CASSPKTSGTQETQYF
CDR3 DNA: TGTGCCAGCTCACCAAAGACTAGCGGGACCCAAGAGACCCAGTACTTC

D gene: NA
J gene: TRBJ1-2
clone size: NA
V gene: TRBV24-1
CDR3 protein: CATSDYRVNYGYTF
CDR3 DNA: TGTGCCACCAGTGATTACAGGGTTAACTATGGCTACACCTTC

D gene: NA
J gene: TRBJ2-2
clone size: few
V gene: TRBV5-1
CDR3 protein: CASSSWTGANTGELFF
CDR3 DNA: TGCGCCAGCAGCTCATGGACCGGTGCGAACACCGGGGAGCTGTTTTTT

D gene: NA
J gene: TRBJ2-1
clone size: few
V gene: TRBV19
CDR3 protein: CASNSGSTDNEQFF
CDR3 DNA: TGTGCCAGTAACTCAGGTAGCACGGACAATGAGCAGTTCTTC

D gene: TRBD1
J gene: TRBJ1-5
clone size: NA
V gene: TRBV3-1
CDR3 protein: CASSRGQGTQPQHF
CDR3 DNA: TGTGCCAGCAGCCGAGGACAGGGAACTCAGCCCCAGCATTTT

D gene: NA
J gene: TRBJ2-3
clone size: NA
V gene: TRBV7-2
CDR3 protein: CASRNNQDTQYF
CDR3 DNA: TGTGCCAGCAGAAACAATCAAGATACGCAGTATTTT

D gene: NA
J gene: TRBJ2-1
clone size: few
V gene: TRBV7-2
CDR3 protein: CASCAGPWNEQFF
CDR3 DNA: TGTGCCAGCTGCGCGGGACCTTGGAATGAGCAGTTCTTC

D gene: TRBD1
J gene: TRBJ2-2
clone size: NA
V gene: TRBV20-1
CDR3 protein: CSARDRRVTIGELFF
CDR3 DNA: TGCAGTGCTAGGGACAGGCGGGTGACCATAGGGGAGCTGTTTTTT

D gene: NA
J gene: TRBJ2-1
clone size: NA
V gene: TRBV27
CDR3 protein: CASSLRVPTNNEQFF
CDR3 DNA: TGTGCCAGCAGTTTACGGGTCCCCACTAACAATGAGCAGTTCTTC

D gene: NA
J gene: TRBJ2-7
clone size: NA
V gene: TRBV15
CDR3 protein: CATSRDSPATGNSYEQYF
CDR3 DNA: TGTGCCACCAGCAGAGACTCTCCCGCGACAGGCAACTCCTACGAGCAGTACTTC

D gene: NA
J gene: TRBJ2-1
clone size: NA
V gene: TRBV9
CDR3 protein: CASSVADGDEQFF
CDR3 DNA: TGTGCCAGCAGCGTAGCCGATGGGGATGAGCAGTTCTTC

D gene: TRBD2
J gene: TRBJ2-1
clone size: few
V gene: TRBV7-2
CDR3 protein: CASSYGASGGQQFF
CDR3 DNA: TGTGCCAGCAGCTACGGAGCTAGCGGGGGGCAGCAGTTCTTC

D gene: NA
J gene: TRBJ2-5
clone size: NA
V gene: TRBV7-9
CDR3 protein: CASSLVRGVFAGQPEETQYF
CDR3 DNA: TGTGCCAGCAGCTTAGTGAGGGGGGTCTTTGCAGGACAACCCGAAGAGACCCAGTACTTC

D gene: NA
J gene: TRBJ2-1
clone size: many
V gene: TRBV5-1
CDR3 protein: CASSLGGAAGPHNEQFF
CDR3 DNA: TGCGCCAGCAGCTTGGGGGGGGCAGCGGGGCCCCACAATGAGCAGTTCTTC

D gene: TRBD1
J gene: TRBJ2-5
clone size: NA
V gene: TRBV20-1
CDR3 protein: CSARPGGQETQYF
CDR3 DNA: TGCAGTGCTAGACCAGGGGGCCAAGAGACCCAGTACTTC

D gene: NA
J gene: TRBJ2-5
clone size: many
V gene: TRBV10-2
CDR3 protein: CASSELVLQETQYF
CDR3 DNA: TGCGCCAGCAGTGAGTTAGTACTTCAAGAGACCCAGTACTTC

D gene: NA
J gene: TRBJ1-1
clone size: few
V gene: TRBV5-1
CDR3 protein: CASSLVVPYTEAFF
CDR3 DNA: TGCGCCAGCAGCTTGGTAGTTCCGTACACTGAAGCTTTCTTT

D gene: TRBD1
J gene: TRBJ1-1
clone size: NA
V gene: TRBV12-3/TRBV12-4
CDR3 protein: CASSQTGGRNEAFF
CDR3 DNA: TGTGCCAGCAGCCAAACAGGGGGCCGAAATGAAGCTTTCTTT

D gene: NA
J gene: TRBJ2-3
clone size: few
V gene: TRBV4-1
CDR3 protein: CASSQLPDTQYF
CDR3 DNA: TGCGCCAGCAGCCAATTGCCAGATACGCAGTATTTT